This TCR beta chain originates from a study of blood T cell repertoires in COVID-19. Original data processing: Quantification of nucleated cells was approximated via reference gene primer amplification. The table came from immunoSEQ multiplex PCR; TCRdb's copy has only in-frame clones and leaves some out. The V and J calls and clone size were taken over from that table, and D and trimming were inferred from the DNA. The sample gives a few hundred thousand clones, under 90% of which show up once; over 9.5% is in the top ten. V lost 4 bases and J 5 bases, leaving 15 bases between the germline ends. The germline CDR1 and CDR2 sequences are SGHRS and YFSETQ. The CDR3 is 15 residues long. Enrollees, roughly 18 to 95 years old, lived in 20 to 25 US areas. Participants had their cohort set by participant-reported clinical history. Cohort 3 recovery required two negative PCRs, clearance, or symptom resolution.

Input material: PBMCs or T cells enriched from blood (not recorded which). The V call is TRBV5-1, the J call TRBJ2-2, with D unresolved. The clonotype originates from a woman aged 18-29 years who had recovered from COVID-19. This CDR3 is CASSDMEWATGELFF. The CDR3 DNA follows: TGCGCCAGCAGCGACATGGAATGGGCTACCGGGGAGCTGTTTTTT.